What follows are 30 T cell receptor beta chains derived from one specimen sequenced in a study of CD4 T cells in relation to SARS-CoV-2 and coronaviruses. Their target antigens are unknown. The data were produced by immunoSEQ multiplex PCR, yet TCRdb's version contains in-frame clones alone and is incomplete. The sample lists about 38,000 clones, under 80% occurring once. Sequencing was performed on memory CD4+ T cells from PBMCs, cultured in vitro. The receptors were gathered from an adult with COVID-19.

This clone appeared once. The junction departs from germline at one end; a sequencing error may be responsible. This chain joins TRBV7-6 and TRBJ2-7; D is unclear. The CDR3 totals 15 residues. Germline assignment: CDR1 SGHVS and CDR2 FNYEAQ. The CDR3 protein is CASSLEGLSSHEQYF. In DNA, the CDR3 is TGTGCCAGCAGCTTAGAGGGCCTGTCCTCCCACGAGCAGTACTTC.

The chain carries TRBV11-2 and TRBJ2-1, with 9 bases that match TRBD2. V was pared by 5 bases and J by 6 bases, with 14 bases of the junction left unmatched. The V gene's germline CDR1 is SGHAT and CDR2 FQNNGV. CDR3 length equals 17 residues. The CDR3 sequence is CASSAVFGGRGGNEQFF. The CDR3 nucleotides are TGTGCCAGCAGCGCAGTCTTTGGCGGGAGGGGAGGCAATGAGCAGTTCTTC.

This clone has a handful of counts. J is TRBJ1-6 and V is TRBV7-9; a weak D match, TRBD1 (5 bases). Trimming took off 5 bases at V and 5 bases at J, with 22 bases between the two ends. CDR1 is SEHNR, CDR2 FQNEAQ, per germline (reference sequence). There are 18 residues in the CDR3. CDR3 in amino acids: CASSPPFARAINNSPLHF. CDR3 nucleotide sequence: TGTGCCAGCAGCCCGCCCTTCGCCAGGGCTATTAATAATTCACCCCTCCACTTT.

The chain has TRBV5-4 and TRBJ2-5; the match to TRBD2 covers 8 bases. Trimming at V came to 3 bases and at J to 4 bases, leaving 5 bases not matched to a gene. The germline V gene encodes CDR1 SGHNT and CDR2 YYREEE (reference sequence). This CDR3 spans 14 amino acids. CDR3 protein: CASSSSGSTETQYF. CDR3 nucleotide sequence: TGTGCCAGCAGCTCCAGCGGGAGTACAGAGACCCAGTACTTC.

CDR3 bases: TGTGCCAGCGGTCCAGGGTGGGGCACTGAAGCTTTCTTT. This encodes CASGPGWGTEAFF. The rearrangement uses TRBV2 and TRBJ1-1; TRBD1 might be the D (5 bases). V lost 8 bases to trimming and J lost 4 bases, with 14 bases between them. Germline V lookup: CDR1 SNHLY, CDR2 FYNNEI. This CDR3 comprises 13 residues. Together with reference TRBV2 and TRBJ1-1, the CDR3 gives the full variable domain: EPEVTQTPSHQVTQMGQEVILRCVPISNHLYFYWYRQILGQKVEFLVSFYNNEISEKSEIFDDQFSVERPDGSNFTLKIRSTKLEDSAMYFCASGPGWGTEAFFGQGTRLTVV.

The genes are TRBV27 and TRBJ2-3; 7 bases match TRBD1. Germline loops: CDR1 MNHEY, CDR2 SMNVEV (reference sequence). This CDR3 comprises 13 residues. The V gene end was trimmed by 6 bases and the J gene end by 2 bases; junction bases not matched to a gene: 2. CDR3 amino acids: CASRTGLTDTQYF. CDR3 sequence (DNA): TGTGCCAGCAGGACAGGGCTCACAGATACGCAGTATTTT.

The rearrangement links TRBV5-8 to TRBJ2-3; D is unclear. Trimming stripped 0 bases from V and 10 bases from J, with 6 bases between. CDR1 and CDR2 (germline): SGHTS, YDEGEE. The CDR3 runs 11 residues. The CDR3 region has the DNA TGTGCCAGCAGCTTGGTAGGGCCGCAGTATTTT. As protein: CASSLVGPQYF.

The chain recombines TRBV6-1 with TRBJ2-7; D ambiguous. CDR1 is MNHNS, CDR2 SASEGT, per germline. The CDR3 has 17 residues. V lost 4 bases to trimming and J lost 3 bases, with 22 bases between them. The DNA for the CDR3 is TGTGCCAGCAGTGGGGGTAGTCAGGCGTCCGCAGGCTACGAGCAGTACTTC. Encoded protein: CASSGGSQASAGYEQYF.

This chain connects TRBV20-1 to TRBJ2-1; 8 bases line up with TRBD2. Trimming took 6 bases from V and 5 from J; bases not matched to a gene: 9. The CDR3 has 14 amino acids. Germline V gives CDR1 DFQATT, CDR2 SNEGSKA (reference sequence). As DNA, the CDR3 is TGCAGTGCCAGTCTAGCGGGTTATAACAATGAGCAGTTCTTC. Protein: CSASLAGYNNEQFF.

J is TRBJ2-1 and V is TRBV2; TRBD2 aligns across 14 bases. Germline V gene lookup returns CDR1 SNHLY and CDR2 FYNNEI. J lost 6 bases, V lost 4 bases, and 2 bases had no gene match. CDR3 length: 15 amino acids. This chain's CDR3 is CASSGGTSGSNEQFF. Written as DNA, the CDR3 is TGTGCCAGCAGTGGGGGGACTAGCGGGAGCAATGAGCAGTTCTTC. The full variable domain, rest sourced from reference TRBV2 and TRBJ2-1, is EPEVTQTPSHQVTQMGQEVILRCVPISNHLYFYWYRQILGQKVEFLVSFYNNEISEKSEIFDDQFSVERPDGSNFTLKIRSTKLEDSAMYFCASSGGTSGSNEQFFGPGTRLTVL.

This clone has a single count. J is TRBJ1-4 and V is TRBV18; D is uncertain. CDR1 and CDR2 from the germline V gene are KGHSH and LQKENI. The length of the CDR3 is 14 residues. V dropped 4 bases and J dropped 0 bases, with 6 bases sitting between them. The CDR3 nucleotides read TGTGCCAGCTCACTACACCCAACTAATGAAAAACTGTTTTTT. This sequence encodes CASSLHPTNEKLFF.

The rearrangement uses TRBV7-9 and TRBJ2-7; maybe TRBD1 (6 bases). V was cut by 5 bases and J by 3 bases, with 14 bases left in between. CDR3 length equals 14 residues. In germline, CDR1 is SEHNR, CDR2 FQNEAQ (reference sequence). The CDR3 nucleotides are TGTGCCAGCAGCAGATTAGGGGGTGGCTACGAGCAGTACTTC. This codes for CASSRLGGGYEQYF. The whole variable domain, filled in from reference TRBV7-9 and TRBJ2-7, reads DTGVSQNPRHKITKRGQNVTFRCDPISEHNRLYWYRQTLGQGPEFLTYFQNEAQLEKSRLLSDRFSAERPKGSFSTLEIQRTEQGDSAMYLCASSRLGGGYEQYFGPGTRLTVT.

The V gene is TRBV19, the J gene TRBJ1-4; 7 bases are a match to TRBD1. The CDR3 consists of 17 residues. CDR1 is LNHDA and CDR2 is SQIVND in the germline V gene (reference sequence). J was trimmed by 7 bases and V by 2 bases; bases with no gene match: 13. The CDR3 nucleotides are TGTGCCAGTAGTATATCTACTGAGAGGGGGCGGGGTGAAAAACTGTTTTTT. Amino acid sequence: CASSISTERGRGEKLFF.

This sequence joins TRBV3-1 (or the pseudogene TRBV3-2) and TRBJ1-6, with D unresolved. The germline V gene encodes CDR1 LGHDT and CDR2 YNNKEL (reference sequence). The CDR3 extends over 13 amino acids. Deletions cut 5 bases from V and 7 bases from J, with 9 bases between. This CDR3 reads CASSFRTNSPLHF. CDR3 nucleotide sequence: TGTGCCAGCAGCTTCCGTACGAATTCACCCCTCCACTTT.

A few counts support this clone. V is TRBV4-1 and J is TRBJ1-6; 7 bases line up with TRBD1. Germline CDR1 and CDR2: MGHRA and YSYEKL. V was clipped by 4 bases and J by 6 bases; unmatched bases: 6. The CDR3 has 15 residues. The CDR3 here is CASSRTGDGNSPLHF. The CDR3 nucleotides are TGCGCCAGCAGCCGAACAGGGGACGGTAATTCACCCCTCCACTTT.

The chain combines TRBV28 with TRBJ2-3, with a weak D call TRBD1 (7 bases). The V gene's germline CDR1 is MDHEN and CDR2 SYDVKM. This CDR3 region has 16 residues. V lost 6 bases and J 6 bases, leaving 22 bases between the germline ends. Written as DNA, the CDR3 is TGTGCCAGCAGCGTGACAGGGATCGGCGGGACGGATACGCAGTATTTT. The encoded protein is CASSVTGIGGTDTQYF. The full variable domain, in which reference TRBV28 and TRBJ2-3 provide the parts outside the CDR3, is DVKVTQSSRYLVKRTGEKVFLECVQDMDHENMFWYRQDPGLGLRLIYFSYDVKMKEKGDIPEGYSVSREKKERFSLILESASTNQTSMYLCASSVTGIGGTDTQYFGPGTRLTVL.

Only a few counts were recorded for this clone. The CDR3 here is CASSLGSSPYEQYF. The CDR3 region has the DNA TGTGCCAGCAGCTTAGGATCGTCACCCTACGAGCAGTACTTC. The rearrangement uses TRBV7-8 and TRBJ2-7; D not resolved. Germline CDR1 reads SGHVS; CDR2 reads FQNEAQ. Trimming pared 1 base from V and 2 bases from J, leaving 9 bases between. The CDR3 contains 14 residues.

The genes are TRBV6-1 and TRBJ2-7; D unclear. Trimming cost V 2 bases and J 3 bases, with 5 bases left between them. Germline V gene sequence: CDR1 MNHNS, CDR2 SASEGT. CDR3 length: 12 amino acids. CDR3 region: CASSEWFYEQYF. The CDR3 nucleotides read TGTGCCAGCAGTGAATGGTTCTACGAGCAGTACTTC.

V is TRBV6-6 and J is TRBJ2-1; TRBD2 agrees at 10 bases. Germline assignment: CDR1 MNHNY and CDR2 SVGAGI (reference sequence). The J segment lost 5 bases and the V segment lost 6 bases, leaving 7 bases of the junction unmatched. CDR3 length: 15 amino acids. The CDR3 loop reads CASSRAGGPNNEQFF. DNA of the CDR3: TGTGCCAGCAGCCGAGCGGGAGGGCCTAACAATGAGCAGTTCTTC.

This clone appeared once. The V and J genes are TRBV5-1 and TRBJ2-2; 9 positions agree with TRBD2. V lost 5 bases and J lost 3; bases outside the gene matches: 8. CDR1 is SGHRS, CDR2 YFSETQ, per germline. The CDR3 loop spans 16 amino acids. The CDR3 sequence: CASRWREGQDTGELFF. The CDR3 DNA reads TGCGCCAGCAGATGGCGGGAGGGCCAGGACACCGGGGAGCTGTTTTTT. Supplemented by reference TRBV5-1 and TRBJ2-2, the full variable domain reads KAGVTQTPRYLIKTRGQQVTLSCSPISGHRSVSWYQQTPGQGLQFLFEYFSETQRNKGNFPGRFSGRQFSNSRSEMNVSTLELGDSALYLCASRWREGQDTGELFFGEGSRLTVL.

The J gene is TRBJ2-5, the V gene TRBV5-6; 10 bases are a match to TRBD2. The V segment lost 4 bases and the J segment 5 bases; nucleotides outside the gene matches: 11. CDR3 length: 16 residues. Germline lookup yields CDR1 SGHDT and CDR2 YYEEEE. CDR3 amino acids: CASSLGVAGGSETQYF. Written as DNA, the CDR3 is TGTGCCAGCAGCCTTGGAGTAGCGGGAGGTTCGGAGACCCAGTACTTC.

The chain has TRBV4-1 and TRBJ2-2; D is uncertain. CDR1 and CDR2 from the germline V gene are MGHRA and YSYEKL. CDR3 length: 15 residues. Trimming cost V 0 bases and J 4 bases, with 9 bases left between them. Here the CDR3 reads CASSQDPLLTGELFF. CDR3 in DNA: TGCGCCAGCAGCCAAGACCCACTCCTCACCGGGGAGCTGTTTTTT.

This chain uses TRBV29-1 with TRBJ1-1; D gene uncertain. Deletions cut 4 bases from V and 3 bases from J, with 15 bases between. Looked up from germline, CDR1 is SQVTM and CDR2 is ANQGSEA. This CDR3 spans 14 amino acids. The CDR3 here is CSVVNSLLYTEAFF. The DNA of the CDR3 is TGCAGCGTTGTGAACAGTCTTCTATACACTGAAGCTTTCTTT.

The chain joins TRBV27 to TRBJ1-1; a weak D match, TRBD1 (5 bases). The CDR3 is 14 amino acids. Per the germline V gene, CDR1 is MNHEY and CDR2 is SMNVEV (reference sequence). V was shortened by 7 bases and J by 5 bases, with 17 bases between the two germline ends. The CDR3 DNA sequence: TGTGCCAGCATGGAGACATCGGGGGATACTGAAGCTTTCTTT. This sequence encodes CASMETSGDTEAFF.

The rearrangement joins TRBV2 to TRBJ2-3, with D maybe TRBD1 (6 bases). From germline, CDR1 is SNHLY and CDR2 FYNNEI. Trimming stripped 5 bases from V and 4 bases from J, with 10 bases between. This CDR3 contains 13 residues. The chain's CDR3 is CASSRQGSDTQYF. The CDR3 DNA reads TGTGCCAGCAGTCGTCAGGGGTCAGATACGCAGTATTTT.

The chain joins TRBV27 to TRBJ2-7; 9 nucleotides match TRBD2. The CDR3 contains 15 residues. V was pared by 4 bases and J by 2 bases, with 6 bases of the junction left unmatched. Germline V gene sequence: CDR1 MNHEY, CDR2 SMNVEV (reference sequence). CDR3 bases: TGTGCCAGCAGTTCCCCGGGACTAGCAACCTACGAGCAGTACTTC. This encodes CASSSPGLATYEQYF.

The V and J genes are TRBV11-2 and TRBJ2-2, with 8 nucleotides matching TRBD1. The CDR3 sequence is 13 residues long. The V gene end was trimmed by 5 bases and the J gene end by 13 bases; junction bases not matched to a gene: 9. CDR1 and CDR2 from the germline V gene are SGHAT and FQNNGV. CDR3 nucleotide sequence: TGTGCCAGCAGCCAAGGACAGGGAGGAGGGCTGTTTTTT. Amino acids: CASSQGQGGGLFF.

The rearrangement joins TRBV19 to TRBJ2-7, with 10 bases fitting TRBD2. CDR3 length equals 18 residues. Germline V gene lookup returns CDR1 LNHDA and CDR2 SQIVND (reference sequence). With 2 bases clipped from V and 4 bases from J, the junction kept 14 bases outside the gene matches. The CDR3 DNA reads TGTGCCAGTAGTATAAAAATCTCGGCTAGCGGGAGCAGTTACGAGCAGTACTTC. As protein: CASSIKISASGSSYEQYF.

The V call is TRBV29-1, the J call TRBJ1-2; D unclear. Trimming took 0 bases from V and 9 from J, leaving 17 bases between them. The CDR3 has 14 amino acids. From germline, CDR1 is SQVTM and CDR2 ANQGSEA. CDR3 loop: CSVEEKGRLVSYTF. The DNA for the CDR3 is TGCAGCGTTGAAGAAAAAGGCCGGCTGGTAAGCTACACCTTC.

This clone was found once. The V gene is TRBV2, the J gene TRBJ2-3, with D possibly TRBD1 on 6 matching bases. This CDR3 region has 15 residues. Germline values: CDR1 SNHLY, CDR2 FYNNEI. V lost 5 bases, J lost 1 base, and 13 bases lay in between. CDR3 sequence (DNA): TGTGCCAGCAGTCGCAGTAGGACAGGCACAGATACGCAGTATTTT. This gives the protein CASSRSRTGTDTQYF.